In this sample, the clone carrying this T cell receptor (beta chain) turned up a few times. Antigen specificity is unknown. Extracted RNA was reverse transcribed into cDNA, the sequencing template. Repertoires were generated with immunoSEQ multiplex PCR, while TCRdb's copy carries only in-frame clones and drops some. The sample has about 200,000 clones; about 65% are singletons. Treatment defined: oral pan-JAK inhibitor, 5-10 mg twice daily. Peripheral blood and lesional scalp punch biopsies were taken from alopecia areata patients. This sample was included in a study of CD8+ T cells in alopecia areata. Study information: The share of scalp area affected provided the severity score for treated patients. Whole-study findings and limits: Scalp sequencing captures resident alphabeta T cells of normal skin too.

The CDR3 consists of 13 residues. J gave up 4 bases and V 6 bases, and 4 bases lay outside the gene matches. Germline lookup yields CDR1 SGHDT and CDR2 YYEEEE. This sequence was found in a human donor with alopecia areata. The J gene is TRBJ2-7, the V gene TRBV5-6; 10 bases align to TRBD1. The specimen comprised CD4+ T cells sorted from blood, sampled at week 49, from a patient treated with tofacitinib. The CDR3 DNA sequence: TGTGCCAGCACCCGGGACAGGGGATACGAGCAGTACTTC. Its translation: CASTRDRGYEQYF.